These T cell receptor beta chains were read from a single sample in a study of blood T cell repertoires in COVID-19. Produced via immunoSEQ multiplex PCR; TCRdb's table is partial and in-frame only. Of some 670,000 clones listed, 85% to 90% were seen once; the top ten hold around 0.3%. What was sequenced was peripheral blood. The source of these receptors is a woman between 18 and 30 years old with acute or convalescent COVID-19. Both conserved end residues are part of each CDR3. The order of the fields is clone size, D gene, J gene, V gene, CDR3 protein, CDR3 DNA. A D gene is named only where the DNA matches it firmly. Size values are once, few and many counts, or a class for expanded clones, and some rows have none.

>-|TRBD1|TRBJ1-2|TRBV5-4
CASSIKGAGWGGYTF
TGTGCCAGCAGCATAAAGGGGGCAGGATGGGGAGGCTACACCTTC
>-|TRBD2|TRBJ2-7|TRBV7-2
CASSLEAGDSYEQYF
TGTGCCAGCAGCTTAGAGGCGGGGGACTCCTACGAGCAGTACTTC
>-|-|TRBJ1-2|TRBV6-1
CASSEQAGGNGYTF
TGTGCCAGCAGTGAACAAGCGGGGGGCAATGGCTACACCTTC
>-|-|TRBJ1-1|TRBV5-1
CASSTQGSEAFF
TGCGCCAGCAGCACACAGGGCTCTGAAGCTTTCTTT
>-|TRBD1|TRBJ2-7|TRBV5-1
CASSPGTGVYEQYF
TGCGCCAGCAGCCCCGGGACAGGTGTCTACGAGCAGTACTTC
>-|-|TRBJ2-2|TRBV5-1
CASSIDPQAGELFF
TGCGCCAGCAGCATAGACCCCCAGGCCGGGGAGCTGTTTTTT
>few|-|TRBJ1-1|TRBV29-1
CRGLGRLNTEAFF
TGCAGAGGACTCGGACGGCTGAACACTGAAGCTTTCTTT
>-|-|TRBJ1-1|TRBV29-1
CSVEGGENTEAFF
TGCAGCGTTGAGGGAGGGGAGAACACTGAAGCTTTCTTT
>-|TRBD1|TRBJ2-2|TRBV9
CASSVAPGGAGPGELFF
TGTGCCAGCAGCGTAGCGCCAGGGGGCGCAGGTCCCGGGGAGCTGTTTTTT
>-|-|TRBJ2-2|TRBV21-1
CASSRGGRGTGELFF
TGTGCCAGCAGCCGAGGGGGCCGCGGCACCGGGGAGCTGTTTTTT
>-|-|TRBJ2-5|TRBV30
CAWSGLGVETQYF
TGTGCCTGGAGTGGCCTCGGGGTAGAGACCCAGTACTTC
>-|-|TRBJ1-6|TRBV2
CASSEFRGNNSPLHF
TGTGCCAGCAGTGAATTTCGAGGAAATAATTCACCCCTCCACTTT
>-|-|TRBJ1-3|TRBV19
CASSPPQGSGNTIYF
TGTGCCAGTAGTCCCCCCCAGGGGTCTGGAAACACCATATATTTT
>-|-|TRBJ1-2|TRBV11-2
CASTKVDGGYGYTF
TGTGCCAGCACCAAAGTTGACGGAGGCTATGGCTACACCTTC
>-|TRBD1|TRBJ1-2|TRBV5-6
CASSSGPRDRDPPYGYTF
TGTGCCAGCAGCTCAGGCCCGAGGGACAGGGATCCCCCCTATGGCTACACCTTC
>-|-|TRBJ1-1|TRBV5-4
CASSLQQGDWTEAFF
TGTGCCAGCAGCTTGCAACAGGGAGATTGGACTGAAGCTTTCTTT
>-|-|TRBJ2-7|TRBV7-2
CASSSSGQPTYEQYF
TGTGCCAGCAGCTCAAGTGGGCAGCCCACGTACGAGCAGTACTTC
>-|-|TRBJ1-2|TRBV24-1
CATSDKQNYGYTF
TGTGCCACCAGTGATAAACAAAACTATGGCTACACCTTC
>-|-|TRBJ1-1|TRBV5-1
CASSQDPGRAFF
TGCGCCAGCAGCCAGGACCCCGGGAGAGCTTTCTTT
>-|TRBD2|TRBJ2-1|TRBV7-2
CASSLWGLAGGYNEQFF
TGTGCCAGCAGCCTATGGGGACTAGCGGGGGGATACAATGAGCAGTTCTTC
>-|TRBD1|TRBJ2-3|TRBV19
CASTLGQGTDTQYF
TGTGCCAGTACCCTTGGACAGGGAACAGATACGCAGTATTTT
>-|-|TRBJ2-2|TRBV7-9
CASSHPTGELFF
TGTGCCAGCAGCCATCCGACAGGGGAGCTGTTTTTT
>-|-|TRBJ1-2|TRBV7-8
CASSLDPRALDNYGYTF
TGTGCCAGCAGCTTAGATCCGAGGGCCCTAGATAACTATGGCTACACCTTC
>-|TRBD1|TRBJ1-3|TRBV3-1/TRBV3-2
CASSQVAGGGDGNTIYF
TGTGCCAGCAGCCAAGTGGCAGGGGGCGGTGATGGAAACACCATATATTTT
>-|TRBD1|TRBJ1-3|TRBV2
CASSGQGGNTIYF
TGTGCCAGCAGTGGACAGGGGGGGAACACCATATATTTT
>-|-|TRBJ2-6|TRBV30
CAWSGGTVRSGANVLTF
TGTGCCTGGAGTGGGGGGACTGTTCGATCCGGGGCCAACGTCCTGACTTTC
>-|-|TRBJ1-2|TRBV9
CASSVVPGNYGYTF
TGTGCCAGCAGCGTAGTCCCAGGGAACTATGGCTACACCTTC
>-|-|TRBJ1-6|TRBV7-9
CASSRGQTYNSPLHF
TGTGCCAGCAGCCGAGGACAGACTTATAATTCACCCCTCCACTTT
>-|-|TRBJ1-2|TRBV2
CASNEQGGHGYTF
TGTGCCAGCAACGAACAGGGCGGCCATGGCTACACCTTC
>-|TRBD1|TRBJ1-2|TRBV27
CASSSGGYGYTF
TGTGCCAGCAGTTCAGGGGGGTATGGCTACACCTTC
>-|TRBD2|TRBJ2-2|TRBV9
CASSVGGTKAAGELFF
TGTGCCAGCAGCGTAGGTGGGACTAAGGCGGCCGGGGAGCTGTTTTTT
>-|TRBD2|TRBJ2-7|TRBV27
CASSLSGGYEQYF
TGTGCCAGCAGTTTATCGGGGGGGTACGAGCAGTACTTC
>-|-|TRBJ2-7|TRBV9
CASRTDSYEQYF
TGTGCCTCCCGGACAGACTCCTACGAGCAGTACTTC
>-|-|TRBJ2-3|TRBV19
CASNSVETDTQYF
TGTGCCAGTAATAGTGTCGAAACAGATACGCAGTATTTT
>-|-|TRBJ2-1|TRBV19
CASSIDISGQFFYNEQFF
TGTGCCAGTAGTATAGATATATCAGGGCAGTTTTTTTACAATGAGCAGTTCTTC
>-|-|TRBJ1-2|TRBV7-9
CASSAGQSSYGYTF
TGTGCCAGCAGCGCTGGACAGTCCAGCTATGGCTACACCTTC
>-|-|TRBJ2-3|TRBV21-1
CAPGGRATDTQYF
TGTGCCCCCGGGGGGAGGGCCACAGATACGCAGTATTTT
>once|TRBD2|TRBJ2-7|TRBV9
CASSEGTSGVYEQYF
TGTGCCAGCAGCGAGGGGACTAGCGGGGTCTACGAGCAGTACTTC
>-|-|TRBJ2-7|TRBV7-9
CASSPSRRGGHEQYF
TGTGCCAGCAGCCCAAGCAGGAGGGGGGGCCACGAGCAGTACTTC
>-|-|TRBJ2-1|TRBV3-1/TRBV3-2
CASSLPGQYNEQFF
TGTGCCAGCAGCCTCCCTGGACAGTACAATGAGCAGTTCTTC
>-|-|TRBJ2-7|TRBV25-1
CASSSQDSPEQYF
TGTGCCAGCAGTTCCCAGGACTCCCCTGAGCAGTACTTC
>-|-|TRBJ1-1|TRBV5-1
CASSLLVSKNTEAFF
TGCGCCAGCAGCTTGCTTGTCAGTAAAAACACTGAAGCTTTCTTT
>-|TRBD2|TRBJ2-3|TRBV9
CASSVDAAGDRDTQYF
TGTGCCAGCAGCGTAGATGCGGCGGGGGATAGAGATACGCAGTATTTT
>few|-|TRBJ1-1|TRBV6-5
CASSIRRVWSEAFF
TGTGCCTCCAGCATACGGCGGGTATGGTCTGAAGCTTTCTTT